This is a list of T cell receptor beta chains from one sample in a study of response to subunit inactivated influenza vaccine. One entry per CDR3 protein, called by TCRdb with MiXCR from the RT-PCR reads. The sample shows about 620,000 distinct CDR3 sequences, 10% to 15% of them seen only once. The sample here was PBMCs from blood, taken on the day of vaccination. All receptors come from a man aged 50 to 60 who received an inactivated influenza vaccine. The CDR3 runs from the conserved cysteine through the conserved F or W. Each record gives: D gene, J gene, V gene, clone size, CDR3 protein, CDR3 DNA. D genes are given only for firm matches. The listing skips clone size in some rows; elsewhere it reads once, few, many or a size class.

d_gene: NA; j_gene: TRBJ2-3; v_gene: TRBV24-1; abundance: NA; CDR3aa: CATSDLTGSGTDTQYF; CDR3nt: TGTGCCACCAGTGATTTGACCGGAAGTGGTACAGATACGCAGTATTTT
d_gene: TRBD2; j_gene: TRBJ2-3; v_gene: TRBV13; abundance: many; CDR3aa: CASSTRLAGAGDTQYF; CDR3nt: TGTGCCAGCAGCACACGACTAGCGGGAGCGGGGGATACGCAGTATTTT
d_gene: TRBD1; j_gene: TRBJ2-1; v_gene: TRBV4-3; abundance: few; CDR3aa: CASSQYWDREYNEQFF; CDR3nt: TGCGCCAGCAGCCAATACTGGGACAGGGAATACAATGAGCAGTTCTTC
d_gene: NA; j_gene: TRBJ1-2; v_gene: TRBV5-1; abundance: few; CDR3aa: CASSSGGTHYGYTF; CDR3nt: TGCGCCAGCAGCTCCGGGGGGACTCACTATGGCTACACCTTC
d_gene: TRBD1; j_gene: TRBJ1-4; v_gene: TRBV3-1; abundance: few; CDR3aa: CASSQIRTGNNEKLFF; CDR3nt: TGTGCCAGCAGCCAAATACGGACAGGGAATAATGAAAAACTGTTTTTT
d_gene: NA; j_gene: TRBJ1-6; v_gene: TRBV3-1; abundance: NA; CDR3aa: CASSRRGLGNSPLHF; CDR3nt: TGTGCCAGCAGCCGAAGAGGGTTAGGGAATTCACCCCTCCACTTT
d_gene: TRBD2; j_gene: TRBJ2-1; v_gene: TRBV19; abundance: NA; CDR3aa: CASSQLAGGLEQFF; CDR3nt: TGTGCCAGTAGTCAACTAGCGGGGGGGCTTGAGCAGTTCTTC
d_gene: NA; j_gene: TRBJ2-2; v_gene: TRBV6-1; abundance: NA; CDR3aa: CASQSTGLNTGELFF; CDR3nt: TGTGCCAGCCAATCGACAGGTCTTAACACCGGGGAGCTGTTTTTT
d_gene: NA; j_gene: TRBJ2-7; v_gene: TRBV12-3/TRBV12-4; abundance: many; CDR3aa: CASGLDISYEQYF; CDR3nt: TGTGCCAGCGGCCTAGACATCTCCTACGAGCAGTACTTC
d_gene: TRBD2; j_gene: TRBJ2-7; v_gene: TRBV10-3; abundance: many; CDR3aa: CAISDRGVLSYEQYF; CDR3nt: TGTGCCATCAGTGATCGGGGGGTGCTTTCCTACGAGCAGTACTTC
d_gene: TRBD2; j_gene: TRBJ2-2; v_gene: TRBV6-2/TRBV6-3; abundance: few; CDR3aa: CASGGSQTGELFF; CDR3nt: TGTGCCAGCGGCGGGAGTCAAACCGGGGAGCTGTTTTTT
d_gene: TRBD2; j_gene: TRBJ2-7; v_gene: TRBV6-1; abundance: NA; CDR3aa: CASGLAAYEQYF; CDR3nt: TGTGCCAGCGGACTAGCGGCTTACGAGCAGTACTTC
d_gene: TRBD2; j_gene: TRBJ2-1; v_gene: TRBV29-1; abundance: NA; CDR3aa: CSVDWVASGAFSYNEQFF; CDR3nt: TGCAGCGTTGACTGGGTGGCGAGCGGGGCCTTCTCCTACAATGAGCAGTTCTTC
d_gene: TRBD2; j_gene: TRBJ2-1; v_gene: TRBV20-1; abundance: few; CDR3aa: CSAGTSGKNEQFF; CDR3nt: TGCAGTGCCGGGACTAGCGGGAAGAATGAGCAGTTCTTC
d_gene: TRBD2; j_gene: TRBJ2-1; v_gene: TRBV2; abundance: few; CDR3aa: CASSEVWGGTEQFF; CDR3nt: TGTGCCAGCAGTGAAGTCTGGGGGGGGACGGAGCAGTTCTTC
d_gene: NA; j_gene: TRBJ2-3; v_gene: TRBV28; abundance: few; CDR3aa: CASRPPRDRTDTQYF; CDR3nt: TGTGCCAGCAGGCCACCCCGGGATCGCACAGATACGCAGTATTTT